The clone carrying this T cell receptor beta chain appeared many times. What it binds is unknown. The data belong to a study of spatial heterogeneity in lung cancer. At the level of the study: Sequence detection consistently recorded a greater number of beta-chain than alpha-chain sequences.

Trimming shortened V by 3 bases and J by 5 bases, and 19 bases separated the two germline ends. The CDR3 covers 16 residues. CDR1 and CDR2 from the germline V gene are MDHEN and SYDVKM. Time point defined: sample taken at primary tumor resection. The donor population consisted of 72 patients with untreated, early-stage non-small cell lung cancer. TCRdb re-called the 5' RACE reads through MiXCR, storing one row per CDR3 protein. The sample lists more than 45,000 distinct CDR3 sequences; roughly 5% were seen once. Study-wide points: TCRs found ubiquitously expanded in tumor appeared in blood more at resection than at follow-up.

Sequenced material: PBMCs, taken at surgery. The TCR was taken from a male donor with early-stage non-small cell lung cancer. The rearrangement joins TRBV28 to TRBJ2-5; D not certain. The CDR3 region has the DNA TGTGCCAGCAGTTTCGTCTTGGCCGGAGCTCGGGAGACCCAGTACTTC. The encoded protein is CASSFVLAGARETQYF. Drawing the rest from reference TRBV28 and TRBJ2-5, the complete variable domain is DVKVTQSSRYLVKRTGEKVFLECVQDMDHENMFWYRQDPGLGLRLIYFSYDVKMKEKGDIPEGYSVSREKKERFSLILESASTNQTSMYLCASSFVLAGARETQYFGPGTRLLVL.